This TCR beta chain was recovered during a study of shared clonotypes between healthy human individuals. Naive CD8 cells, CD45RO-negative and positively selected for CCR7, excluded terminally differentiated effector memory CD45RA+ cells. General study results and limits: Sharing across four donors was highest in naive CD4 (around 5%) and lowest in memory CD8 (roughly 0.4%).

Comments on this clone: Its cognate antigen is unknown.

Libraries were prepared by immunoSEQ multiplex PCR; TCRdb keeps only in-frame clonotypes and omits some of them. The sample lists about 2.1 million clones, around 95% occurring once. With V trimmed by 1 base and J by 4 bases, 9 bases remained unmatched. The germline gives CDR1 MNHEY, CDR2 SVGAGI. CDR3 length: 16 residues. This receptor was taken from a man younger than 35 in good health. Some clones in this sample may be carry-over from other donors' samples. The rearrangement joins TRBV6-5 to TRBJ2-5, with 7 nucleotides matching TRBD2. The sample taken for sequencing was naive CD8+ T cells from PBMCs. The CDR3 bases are TGTGCCAGCAGTTACTACGGACTAGGTGAAGTAGAGACCCAGTACTTC. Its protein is CASSYYGLGEVETQYF.